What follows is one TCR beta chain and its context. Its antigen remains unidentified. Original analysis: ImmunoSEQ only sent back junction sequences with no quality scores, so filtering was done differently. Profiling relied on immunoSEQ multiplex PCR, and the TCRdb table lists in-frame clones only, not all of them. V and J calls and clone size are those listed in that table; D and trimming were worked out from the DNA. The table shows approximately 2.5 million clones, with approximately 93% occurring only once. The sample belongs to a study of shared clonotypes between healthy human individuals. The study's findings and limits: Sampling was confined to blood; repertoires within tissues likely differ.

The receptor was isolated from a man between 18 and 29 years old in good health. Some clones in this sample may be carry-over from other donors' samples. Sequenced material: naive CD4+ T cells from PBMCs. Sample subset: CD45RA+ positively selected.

The CDR3, as DNA: TGTGCCAGCAGAAGTACGGCGGTTAACTATGGCTACACCTTC. Protein product: CASRSTAVNYGYTF. This sequence joins TRBV28 and TRBJ1-2, with D uncertain. From germline, CDR1 is MDHEN and CDR2 SYDVKM. The CDR3 is 14 amino acids. Trimming removed 6 bases at V and 1 base at J, with 12 bases between.